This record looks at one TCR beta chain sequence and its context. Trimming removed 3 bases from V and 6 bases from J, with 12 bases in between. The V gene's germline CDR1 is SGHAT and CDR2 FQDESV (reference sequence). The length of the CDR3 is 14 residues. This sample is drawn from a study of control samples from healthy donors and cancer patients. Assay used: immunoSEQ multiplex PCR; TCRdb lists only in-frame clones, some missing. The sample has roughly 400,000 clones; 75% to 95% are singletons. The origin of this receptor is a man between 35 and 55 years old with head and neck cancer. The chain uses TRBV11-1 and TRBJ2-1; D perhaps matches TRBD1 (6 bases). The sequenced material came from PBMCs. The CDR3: CASSFIRGGNEQFF. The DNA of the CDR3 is TGTGCCAGCAGCTTCATAAGAGGGGGCAATGAGCAGTTCTTC.